These 27 T cell receptor beta chains were sequenced from one sample in a study of T-cell reconstitution after alpha-beta-depleted transplantation in children. Unique molecular identifiers were incorporated during preparation of the TCRbeta library. TCRdb used MiXCR to reprocess the PCR reads, holding one entry per CDR3 protein. Of approximately 200,000 distinct CDR3 sequences in the sample, less than 15% are singletons; the top ten hold around 13%. This material consisted of PBMCs from the stem cell graft donor, taken from the stem cell graft. These receptors all come from a human donor who donated a stem cell graft to a child with acute lymphoblastic leukemia.

This clonotype has just a few counts. The chain has TRBV20-1 and TRBJ1-5; possibly TRBD1 for D (5 bases). Germline V gene sequence: CDR1 DFQATT, CDR2 SNEGSKA (reference sequence). Between the trimmed V and J ends, which lost 0 bases and 3 bases, there was a span of 18 bases. The CDR3 extends over 17 amino acids. CDR3 DNA sequence: TGCAGTGCTAGAGACGGTCATGGGGGATTGAACAATCAGCCCCAGCATTTT. Amino acid sequence: CSARDGHGGLNNQPQHF.

Ten or more counts support this clonotype. The chain's CDR3 is CATSDYLAGGIGEQFF. The CDR3 region has the DNA TGTGCCACCAGTGATTACCTAGCGGGAGGGATCGGTGAGCAGTTCTTC. The rearrangement uses TRBV24-1 and TRBJ2-1; TRBD2 aligns across 12 bases. The V gene's germline CDR1 is KGHDR and CDR2 SFDVKD. This CDR3 is 16 amino acids long. J gave up 9 bases and V 2 bases, and 7 bases lay outside the gene matches.

Only a few counts were recorded for this clonotype. The rearrangement joins TRBV20-1 to TRBJ2-1; 7 bases agree with TRBD2. Germline values: CDR1 DFQATT, CDR2 SNEGSKA (reference sequence). The V gene end was trimmed by 1 base and the J gene end by 4 bases; junction bases not matched to a gene: 7. This CDR3 region has 15 residues. The CDR3 DNA reads TGCAGTGCTAGAGGATTAGCGGGCCATTACAATGAGCAGTTCTTC. Its translation: CSARGLAGHYNEQFF.

At least ten counts were recorded for this clonotype. The chain carries TRBV5-1 and TRBJ2-1; D is ambiguous. This CDR3 is built from 12 residues. Trimming took off 2 bases at V and 8 bases at J, with 8 bases between the two ends. Germline CDR1 and CDR2: SGHRS and YFSETQ. CDR3 region: CASSLIKDEQFF. CDR3 DNA sequence: TGCGCCAGCAGCTTAATAAAGGATGAGCAGTTCTTC.

This clonotype was observed at least ten times. V gene TRBV19 combines with J gene TRBJ2-1; no clear D gene. The CDR3 has 18 amino acids. Trimming pared 2 bases from V and 0 bases from J, leaving 17 bases between. CDR1 and CDR2 (germline): LNHDA, SQIVND (reference sequence). In nucleotides, the CDR3 is TGTGCCAGTAGTATACTCACGGCTGTGGGAAGCTCCTACAATGAGCAGTTCTTC. This translates into CASSILTAVGSSYNEQFF.

The chain uses TRBV2 and TRBJ2-7; possibly TRBD1 or TRBD2 for D (5 bases each). CDR1 is SNHLY and CDR2 is FYNNEI in the germline V gene. The CDR3 is made up of 16 amino acids. Between the trimmed V and J ends, which lost 5 bases and 1 base, there was a span of 18 bases. CDR3 loop: CASSSIGTGPSYEQYF. CDR3 bases: TGTGCCAGCAGTTCTATCGGTACGGGGCCGTCCTACGAGCAGTACTTC.

At least ten counts were recorded for this clonotype. The rearrangement links TRBV12-3 or TRBV12-4 to TRBJ2-1, with 7 bases aligning to TRBD1. The CDR3 contains 15 residues. V was pared by 6 bases and J by 5 bases, with 10 bases of the junction left unmatched. The CDR3 reads CASRTGTAENNEQFF. In DNA, the CDR3 is TGTGCCAGCAGAACCGGGACAGCGGAGAACAATGAGCAGTTCTTC.

This clonotype was observed at least ten times. V usage is TRBV5-1 and J usage is TRBJ1-1, with D possibly TRBD1 on 5 matching bases. Germline V gene lookup returns CDR1 SGHRS and CDR2 YFSETQ. The germline V and J ends were trimmed by 0 bases and 5 bases, with 14 bases remaining between them. CDR3 length equals 15 residues. CDR3 nucleotide sequence: TGCGCCAGCAGCTTGGTTACCTCTTCAGGGACTGAAGCTTTCTTT. Amino acid sequence: CASSLVTSSGTEAFF.

This clonotype showed up many times. The J gene is TRBJ2-3, the V gene TRBV7-2; 7 positions agree with TRBD2. This CDR3 is 14 amino acids long. Germline CDR1 reads SGHTA; CDR2 reads FQGNSA. The V segment lost 4 bases and the J segment 0 bases; nucleotides outside the gene matches: 1. In DNA form, the CDR3 reads TGTGCCAGCAGCTCAGCGGGAAGCACAGATACGCAGTATTTT. It codes for CASSSAGSTDTQYF.

This clonotype turned up a few times. The J gene is TRBJ2-3, the V gene TRBV20-1; TRBD2 matches at 10 bases. The CDR3 extends over 15 amino acids. The V and J ends lost 2 bases and 4 bases, in that order; junction bases with no gene match: 6. From germline, CDR1 is DFQATT and CDR2 SNEGSKA (reference sequence). In DNA form, the CDR3 reads TGCAGTGCTAGACCAGCGGGAGGGGTCGCAGATACGCAGTATTTT. Translation gives CSARPAGGVADTQYF.

This clonotype was observed at least ten times. The chain couples TRBV12-3 or TRBV12-4 to TRBJ1-4; D unresolved. V lost 2 bases and J 4 bases, leaving 8 bases between the germline ends. The CDR3 extends over 14 amino acids. Here the CDR3 reads CASSLRVRNEKLFF. Here the CDR3 DNA reads TGTGCCAGCAGTTTAAGGGTCCGTAATGAAAAACTGTTTTTT.

J is TRBJ1-1 and V is TRBV18, with D uncertain. V was shortened by 0 bases and J by 1 base, with 12 bases between the two germline ends. This CDR3 region has 16 residues. Germline lookup yields CDR1 KGHSH and CDR2 LQKENI. CDR3 coding DNA: TGTGCCAGCTCACCACCCAGCCGGCGGCAGAACACTGAAGCTTTCTTT. Amino acid sequence: CASSPPSRRQNTEAFF.

This sequence joins TRBV25-1 and TRBJ2-1; 8 nucleotides line up with TRBD2. Germline trimming cut 1 base from V and 1 base from J; bases unmatched to any gene: 3. The CDR3 consists of 16 residues. Germline V gene data show CDR1 as MGHDK and CDR2 as SYGVNS. CDR3 in amino acids: CASSELAGGSYNEQFF. CDR3 nucleotides: TGTGCCAGCAGTGAATTGGCGGGAGGTTCCTACAATGAGCAGTTCTTC.

In its sample, this clonotype was seen many times. The V call is TRBV20-1, the J call TRBJ1-1; TRBD1 aligns across 8 bases. This CDR3 is 13 amino acids long. Germline loops: CDR1 DFQATT, CDR2 SNEGSKA (reference sequence). Germline trimming cut 6 bases from V and 7 bases from J; bases unmatched to any gene: 10. The CDR3 nucleotides are TGCAGTGCCCTGGACAGGGATGTTGGTGAAGCTTTCTTT. This sequence encodes CSALDRDVGEAFF.

This clonotype has ten or more counts. This rearrangement joins TRBV4-1 to TRBJ2-1, with D unresolved. The V end was cut by 1 base, the J end by 8 bases, with 9 bases between. This CDR3 comprises 13 residues. In germline, CDR1 is MGHRA, CDR2 YSYEKL. CDR3 bases: TGCGCCAGCAGCCAAGTATTTAGGGATGAGCAGTTCTTC. This translates into CASSQVFRDEQFF.

The table lists this clonotype with many counts. Here the CDR3 DNA reads TGCGCCAGCAGCCGGAATCCGTCGGCAGGGACCGGGGAGCTGTTTTTT. Protein sequence: CASSRNPSAGTGELFF. The J gene is TRBJ2-2, the V gene TRBV5-1, with D possibly being TRBD1 (5 bases). Germline-derived CDR1 and CDR2 are SGHRS and YFSETQ. This CDR3 region has 16 residues. Trimming took 4 bases from V and 5 from J, leaving 18 bases between them.

This clonotype was found many times. The chain has TRBV5-1 and TRBJ1-3; D is undetermined. The CDR3 has 14 residues. CDR1 SGHRS and CDR2 YFSETQ come from the germline V gene. V dropped 1 base and J dropped 0 bases, with 5 bases sitting between them. Here the CDR3 reads CASSLSSSGNTIYF. In DNA form, the CDR3 reads TGCGCCAGCAGCTTGAGTAGCTCTGGAAACACCATATATTTT.

This chain joins TRBV12-3 or TRBV12-4 and TRBJ2-5; 9 positions agree with TRBD2. The CDR3 sequence is 20 residues long. V was clipped by 6 bases and J by 0 bases; unmatched bases: 20. CDR3 DNA sequence: TGTGCCAGCAGGAGCTGGACAGGAGGGCGGCGGGAGGGCTACCAAGAGACCCAGTACTTC. Encoded protein: CASRSWTGGRREGYQETQYF.

This clonotype was detected ten times or more. This chain connects TRBV20-1 to TRBJ2-1; D is perhaps TRBD2 (7 bases). The CDR3 spans 14 residues. CDR1 is DFQATT, CDR2 SNEGSKA, per germline (reference sequence). V gave up 6 bases and J gave up 5 bases, with 17 bases separating them. The CDR3 reads CSAPGASGHNEQFF. In DNA, the CDR3 is TGCAGTGCCCCGGGGGCTAGCGGACACAATGAGCAGTTCTTC.

V usage is TRBV5-5 and J usage is TRBJ2-1; 7 nucleotides match TRBD2. There are 13 residues in the CDR3. Germline values: CDR1 SGHKS, CDR2 YYEKEE (reference sequence). With V trimmed by 5 bases and J by 8 bases, 7 bases remained unmatched. This chain's CDR3 is CASSLSGGYEQFF. DNA for the CDR3: TGTGCCAGCAGTCTCTCCGGGGGGTATGAGCAGTTCTTC.

This clonotype was detected a few times. This chain joins TRBV5-1 and TRBJ1-1, with no clear D. Germline V gene sequence: CDR1 SGHRS, CDR2 YFSETQ. The V end lost 4 bases, the J end lost 0 bases, and 10 bases lay between the germline ends. The CDR3 sequence is 14 residues long. The CDR3 coding sequence is TGCGCCAGCAGCGAAACTACAGTGAACACTGAAGCTTTCTTT. It yields the protein CASSETTVNTEAFF.

This chain joins TRBV20-1 and TRBJ2-7; TRBD2 agrees at 10 bases. The V segment lost 0 bases and the J segment 3 bases; nucleotides outside the gene matches: 5. The CDR3 contains 15 residues. From germline, CDR1 is DFQATT and CDR2 SNEGSKA (reference sequence). DNA for the CDR3: TGCAGTGCTAGAGATTCATGGACTAGCGGCTACGAGCAGTACTTC. It codes for CSARDSWTSGYEQYF.

This clonotype came up a few times. This chain joins TRBV6-5 and TRBJ1-2; maybe TRBD1 (5 bases). V lost 0 bases and J 5 bases, leaving 19 bases between the germline ends. Germline-derived CDR1 and CDR2 are MNHEY and SVGAGI. The CDR3 extends over 17 amino acids. Here the CDR3 reads CASSYSRWGGEWYGYTF. CDR3 coding DNA: TGTGCCAGCAGTTACTCGAGGTGGGGAGGGGAATGGTATGGCTACACCTTC.

This clonotype was detected ten times or more. The junction does not match germline at one end; this may be a read error. The chain recombines TRBV29-1 with TRBJ2-5; D gene unclear. The CDR3 is 11 residues long. Per the germline V gene, CDR1 is SQVTM and CDR2 is ANQGSEA. The CDR3 DNA reads as TGCAGCGTTCAAGAGACGGAGACCCAGTACTTC. The encoded protein is CSVQETETQYF.

This clonotype has just a few counts. The chain uses TRBV20-1 and TRBJ2-6; 12 nucleotides match TRBD1. This CDR3 has 20 amino acids. Unmatched junction bases numbered 11, after V lost 0 bases and J lost 2 bases. Germline lookup yields CDR1 DFQATT and CDR2 SNEGSKA (reference sequence). CDR3 sequence: CSARDVKTGTGGAGANVLTF. The CDR3 nucleotides read TGCAGTGCTAGAGATGTGAAGACCGGGACAGGGGGCGCTGGGGCCAACGTCCTGACTTTC.

This clonotype was counted many times. The CDR3 here is CASSLHGDTQYF. The DNA for the CDR3 is TGTGCCAGCAGCCTACACGGTGATACGCAGTATTTT. The chain is built from TRBV7-9 and TRBJ2-3; D call uncertain. The CDR3 covers 12 residues. The V gene's germline CDR1 is SEHNR and CDR2 FQNEAQ (reference sequence). V was pared by 5 bases and J by 6 bases, with 9 bases between.

This clonotype has a handful of counts. V and J are TRBV28 and TRBJ1-6; the match to TRBD1 covers 7 bases. The CDR3 extends over 15 amino acids. Germline V gives CDR1 MDHEN, CDR2 SYDVKM. With V trimmed by 7 bases and J by 7 bases, 10 bases remained unmatched. The CDR3: CASNPGGTENSPLHF. Here the CDR3 DNA reads TGTGCCAGCAATCCAGGAGGGACAGAGAATTCACCCCTCCACTTT.